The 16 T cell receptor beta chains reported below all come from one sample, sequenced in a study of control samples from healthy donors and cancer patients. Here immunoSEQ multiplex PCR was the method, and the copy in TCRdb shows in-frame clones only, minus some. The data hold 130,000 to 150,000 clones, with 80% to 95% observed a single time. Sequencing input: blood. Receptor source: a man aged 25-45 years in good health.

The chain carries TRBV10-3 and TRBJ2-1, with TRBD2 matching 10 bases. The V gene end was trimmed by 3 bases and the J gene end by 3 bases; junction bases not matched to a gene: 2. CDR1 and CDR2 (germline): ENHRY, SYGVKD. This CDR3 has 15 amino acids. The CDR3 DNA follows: TGTGCCATCAGTGAAGCGGGGGGGGTCTACAATGAGCAGTTCTTC. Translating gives CAISEAGGVYNEQFF.

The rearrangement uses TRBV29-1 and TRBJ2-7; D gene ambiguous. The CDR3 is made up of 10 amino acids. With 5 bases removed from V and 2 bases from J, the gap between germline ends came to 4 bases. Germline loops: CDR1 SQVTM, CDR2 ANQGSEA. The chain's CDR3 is CSVMAYEQYF. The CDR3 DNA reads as TGCAGCGTTATGGCCTACGAGCAGTACTTC.

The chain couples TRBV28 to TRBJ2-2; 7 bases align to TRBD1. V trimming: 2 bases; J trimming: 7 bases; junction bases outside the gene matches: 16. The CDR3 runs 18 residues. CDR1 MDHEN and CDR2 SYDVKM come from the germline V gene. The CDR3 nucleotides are TGTGCCAGCAGTTTACTCCCTCCGGGACAGTCAGTGTACGGGGAGCTGTTTTTT. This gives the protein CASSLLPPGQSVYGELFF.

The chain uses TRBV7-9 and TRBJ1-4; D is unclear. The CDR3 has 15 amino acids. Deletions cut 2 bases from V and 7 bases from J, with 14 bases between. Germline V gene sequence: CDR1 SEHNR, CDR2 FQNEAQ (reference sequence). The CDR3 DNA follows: TGTGCCAGCAGCTTATACGACGGATTATTTGAAAAACTGTTTTTT. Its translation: CASSLYDGLFEKLFF.

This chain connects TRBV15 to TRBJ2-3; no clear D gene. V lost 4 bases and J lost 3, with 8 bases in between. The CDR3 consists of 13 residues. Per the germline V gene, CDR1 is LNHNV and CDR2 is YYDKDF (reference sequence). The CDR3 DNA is TGTGCCACCAGCACAGTAGGGACAGATACGCAGTATTTT. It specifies CATSTVGTDTQYF.

CDR3 in DNA: TGTGCCAGCCGGGGCTCGGATACGCAGTATTTT. This sequence encodes CASRGSDTQYF. The chain couples TRBV30 to TRBJ2-3, with D perhaps being TRBD1 or TRBD2 (5 bases each). From germline, CDR1 is GTSNPN and CDR2 SVGIG (reference sequence). This CDR3 comprises 11 residues. Trimming stripped 8 bases from V and 6 bases from J, with 12 bases between.

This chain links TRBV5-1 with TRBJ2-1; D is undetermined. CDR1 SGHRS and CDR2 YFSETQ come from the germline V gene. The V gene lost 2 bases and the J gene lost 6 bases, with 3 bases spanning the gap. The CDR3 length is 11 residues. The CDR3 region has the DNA TGCGCCAGCAGCTTAAGCAATGAGCAGTTCTTC. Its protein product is CASSLSNEQFF.

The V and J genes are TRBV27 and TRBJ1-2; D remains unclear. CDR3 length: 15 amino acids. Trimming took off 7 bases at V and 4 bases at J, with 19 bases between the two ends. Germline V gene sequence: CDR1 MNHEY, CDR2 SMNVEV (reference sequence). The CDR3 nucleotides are TGTGCCAGCACCCCGGACGGCCGCGCTACCTATGGCTACACCTTC. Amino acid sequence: CASTPDGRATYGYTF.

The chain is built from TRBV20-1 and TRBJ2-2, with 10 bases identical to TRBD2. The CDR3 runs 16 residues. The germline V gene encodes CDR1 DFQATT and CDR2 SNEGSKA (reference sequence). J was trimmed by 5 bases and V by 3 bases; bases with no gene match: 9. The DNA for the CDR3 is TGCAGTGCTAGTCCTAGCGGGGGCTCGGGGACCGGGGAGCTGTTTTTT. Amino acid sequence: CSASPSGGSGTGELFF.

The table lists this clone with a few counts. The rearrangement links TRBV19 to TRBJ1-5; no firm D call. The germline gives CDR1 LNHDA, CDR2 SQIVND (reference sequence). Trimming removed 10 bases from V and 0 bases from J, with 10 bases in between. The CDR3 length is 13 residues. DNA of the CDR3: TGTGCCACCGGAGATTATAGCAATCAGCCCCAGCATTTT. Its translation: CATGDYSNQPQHF.

In DNA form, the CDR3 reads TGCGCCAGCAGCTTAGACCCCGCAACTAATGAAAAACTGTTTTTT. Amino acids: CASSLDPATNEKLFF. The V and J genes are TRBV5-1 and TRBJ1-4; D unclear. Deletions cut 2 bases from V and 0 bases from J, with 8 bases between. Per the germline V gene, CDR1 is SGHRS and CDR2 is YFSETQ. The CDR3 covers 15 residues.

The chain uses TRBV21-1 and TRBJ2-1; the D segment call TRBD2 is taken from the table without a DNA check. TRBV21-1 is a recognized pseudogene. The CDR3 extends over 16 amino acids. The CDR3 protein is CASSKGRICSYNEQFF. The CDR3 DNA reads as TGTGCCAGCAGCAAAGGGAGGATTTGCTCCTACAATGAGCAGTTCTTC.

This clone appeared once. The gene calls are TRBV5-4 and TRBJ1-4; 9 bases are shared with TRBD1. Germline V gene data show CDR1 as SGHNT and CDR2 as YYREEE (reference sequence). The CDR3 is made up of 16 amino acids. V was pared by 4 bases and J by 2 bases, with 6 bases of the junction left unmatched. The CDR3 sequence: CASSTDRGETNEKLFF. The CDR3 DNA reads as TGTGCCAGCAGCACCGACAGGGGGGAGACTAATGAAAAACTGTTTTTT.

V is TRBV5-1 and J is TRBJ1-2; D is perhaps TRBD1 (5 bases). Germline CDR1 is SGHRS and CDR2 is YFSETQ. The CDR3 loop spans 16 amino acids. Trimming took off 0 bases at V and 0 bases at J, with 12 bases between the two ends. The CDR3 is CASSLDGAGANYGYTF. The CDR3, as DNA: TGCGCCAGCAGCTTGGATGGGGCAGGAGCTAACTATGGCTACACCTTC. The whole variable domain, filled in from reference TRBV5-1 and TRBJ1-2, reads KAGVTQTPRYLIKTRGQQVTLSCSPISGHRSVSWYQQTPGQGLQFLFEYFSETQRNKGNFPGRFSGRQFSNSRSEMNVSTLELGDSALYLCASSLDGAGANYGYTFGSGTRLTVV.

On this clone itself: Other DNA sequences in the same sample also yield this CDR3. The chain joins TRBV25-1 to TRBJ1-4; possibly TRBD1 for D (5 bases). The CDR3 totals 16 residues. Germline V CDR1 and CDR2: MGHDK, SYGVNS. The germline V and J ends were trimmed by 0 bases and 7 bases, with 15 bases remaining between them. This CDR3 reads CASSEYLGGWGEKLFF. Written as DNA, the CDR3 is TGTGCCAGCAGTGAATATTTGGGGGGTTGGGGTGAAAAACTGTTTTTT.

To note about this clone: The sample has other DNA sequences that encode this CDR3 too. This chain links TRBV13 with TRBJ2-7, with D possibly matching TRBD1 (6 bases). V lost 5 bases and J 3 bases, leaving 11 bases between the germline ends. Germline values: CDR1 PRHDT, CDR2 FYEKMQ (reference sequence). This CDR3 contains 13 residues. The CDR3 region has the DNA TGTGCCAGCAGCCGGACGGACAGCTACGAGCAGTACTTC. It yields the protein CASSRTDSYEQYF. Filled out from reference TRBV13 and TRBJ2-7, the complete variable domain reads AAGVIQSPRHLIKEKRETATLKCYPIPRHDTVYWYQQGPGQDPQFLISFYEKMQSDKGSIPDRFSAQQFSDYHSELNMSSLELGDSALYFCASSRTDSYEQYFGPGTRLTVT.